Below, 22 T cell receptor beta chains from the same sample are listed, as sequenced in a study of neoadjuvant anti-PD-1 for oral cavity cancer. The method was immunoSEQ multiplex PCR; TCRdb's version includes in-frame clones alone and lacks a portion of them. The sample includes 17,000 or so clones, approximately 70% of them seen just once. Source: PBMCs, taken before nivolumab (anti-PD-1) treatment. These receptors were taken from a person aged 35-79 years with oral cavity squamous cell carcinoma.

This clone was seen only a few times. The chain is built from TRBV2 and TRBJ2-3; TRBD1 is a possible D gene (5 bases). Deletions cut 7 bases from V and 2 bases from J, with 13 bases between. Per the germline V gene, CDR1 is SNHLY and CDR2 is FYNNEI. The length of the CDR3 is 14 residues. The CDR3 reads CASTMAGPTDTQYF. The CDR3 DNA follows: TGTGCCAGCACGATGGCAGGGCCCACAGATACGCAGTATTTT.

The chain couples TRBV15 to TRBJ2-1; no definite D call. V lost 0 bases, J lost 5 bases, and 11 bases lay in between. CDR3 size: 15 residues. CDR1 and CDR2 (germline): LNHNV, YYDKDF (reference sequence). CDR3 region: CATSRDSDGNNEQFF. As DNA, the CDR3 is TGTGCCACCAGCAGAGATTCCGACGGAAACAATGAGCAGTTCTTC.

This rearrangement joins TRBV7-9 to TRBJ1-1; D gene ambiguous. Deletions cut 4 bases from V and 4 bases from J, with 13 bases between. This CDR3 spans 14 amino acids. Germline CDR1 reads SEHNR; CDR2 reads FQNEAQ (reference sequence). The CDR3 DNA is TGTGCCAGCAGCTCCAGAGACTCTCGCACTGAAGCTTTCTTT. This encodes CASSSRDSRTEAFF.

A few counts support this clone. The chain has TRBV6-5 and TRBJ1-5; D gene unclear. Trimming removed 4 bases from V and 2 bases from J, with 9 bases in between. This CDR3 spans 14 amino acids. From germline, CDR1 is MNHEY and CDR2 SVGAGI. The CDR3, as DNA: TGTGCCAGCAGTTCCAACGGGGGCAATCAGCCCCAGCATTTT. It is translated as CASSSNGGNQPQHF.

The chain is built from TRBV9 and TRBJ1-5, with 11 positions matching TRBD1. The CDR3 runs to 20 residues. Trimming at V came to 4 bases and at J to 3 bases, leaving 18 bases not matched to a gene. Germline lookup yields CDR1 SGDLS and CDR2 YYNGEE. This CDR3 is CASSPRTGGDPPIDNQPQHF. The CDR3 DNA is TGTGCCAGCAGCCCCCGGACAGGGGGCGATCCCCCGATAGACAATCAGCCCCAGCATTTT.

This clone was seen more than once but under ten times. The V and J genes are TRBV2 and TRBJ2-1, with 10 bases aligning to TRBD2. The CDR3 runs to 15 residues. Germline V gives CDR1 SNHLY, CDR2 FYNNEI. The J segment lost 1 base and the V segment lost 6 bases, leaving 3 bases of the junction unmatched. DNA of the CDR3: TGTGCCAGCAGCGAACTAGCGGGGTCCTACAATGAGCAGTTCTTC. Its protein product is CASSELAGSYNEQFF.

This chain connects TRBV28 to TRBJ2-1; no definite D call. Germline assignment: CDR1 MDHEN and CDR2 SYDVKM. This CDR3 is 16 amino acids long. The V gene lost 4 bases and the J gene lost 7 bases, with 20 bases spanning the gap. The CDR3 bases are TGTGCCAGCAGTTCCCCAGGATCCTTAGAAGGTAATGAGCAGTTCTTC. Protein: CASSSPGSLEGNEQFF.

The chain has TRBV2 and TRBJ1-1; maybe TRBD1 (5 bases). The CDR3 contains 14 residues. V lost 0 bases to trimming and J lost 5 bases, with 10 bases between them. Germline assignment: CDR1 SNHLY and CDR2 FYNNEI. The CDR3 protein is CASSEAGRMTEAFF. The CDR3 DNA reads as TGTGCCAGCAGTGAAGCGGGACGGATGACTGAAGCTTTCTTT.

The chain recombines TRBV5-1 with TRBJ1-2; possible D gene TRBD1, 5 bases. V was clipped by 0 bases and J by 5 bases, with 8 bases between them. The CDR3 consists of 13 residues. Germline loops: CDR1 SGHRS, CDR2 YFSETQ. In nucleotides, the CDR3 is TGCGCCAGCAGCTTGGGGGACCCTTATGGCTACACCTTC. Encoded protein: CASSLGDPYGYTF.

CDR3 loop: CASSEYKRGSSYNEQFF. CDR3 DNA sequence: TGTGCCAGCAGTGAATATAAAAGGGGCTCGTCCTACAATGAGCAGTTCTTC. The chain joins TRBV25-1 to TRBJ2-1, with D tentatively TRBD1 (5 bases). The length of the CDR3 is 17 residues. The V gene's germline CDR1 is MGHDK and CDR2 SYGVNS. V was shortened by 0 bases and J by 1 base, with 13 bases between the two germline ends. The whole variable domain, remainder taken from reference TRBV25-1 and TRBJ2-1, is EADIYQTPRYLVIGTGKKITLECSQTMGHDKMYWYQQDPGMELHLIHYSYGVNSTEKGDLSSESTVSRIRTEHFPLTLESARPSHTSQYLCASSEYKRGSSYNEQFFGPGTRLTVL.

In this sample, this clone turned up a few times. The rearrangement uses TRBV7-9 and TRBJ1-1; tentative D call: TRBD1 (6 bases). The CDR3 totals 15 residues. Trimming pared 2 bases from V and 6 bases from J, leaving 16 bases between. Looked up from germline, CDR1 is SEHNR and CDR2 is FQNEAQ (reference sequence). The CDR3 bases are TGTGCCAGCAGCTTACCCGGTGCATCAGGGGCTGAAGCTTTCTTT. Its protein product is CASSLPGASGAEAFF.

This clone turned up a few times. This chain uses TRBV28 with TRBJ2-1; 7 nucleotides agree with TRBD1. Germline CDR1 MDHEN, CDR2 SYDVKM. This CDR3 contains 14 residues. Germline trimming cut 4 bases from V and 6 bases from J; bases unmatched to any gene: 6. This CDR3 is CASSSRDRRNEQFF. The CDR3, as DNA: TGTGCCAGCAGTTCCCGGGACAGACGCAATGAGCAGTTCTTC.

In nucleotides, the CDR3 is TGTGCCAGCAGCGTATCCTCCCAAGAGACCCAGTACTTC. Protein sequence: CASSVSSQETQYF. This chain connects TRBV9 to TRBJ2-5; unclear D gene. V lost 1 base and J 1 base, leaving 5 bases between the germline ends. CDR3 length: 13 residues. Germline loops: CDR1 SGDLS, CDR2 YYNGEE. Based on the CDR3 plus reference TRBV9 and TRBJ2-5, the full variable domain is DSGVTQTPKHLITATGQRVTLRCSPRSGDLSVYWYQQSLDQGLQFLIQYYNGEERAKGNILERFSAQQFPDLHSELNLSSLELGDSALYFCASSVSSQETQYFGPGTRLLVL.

V and J are TRBV6-5 and TRBJ1-5, with 8 bases identical to TRBD1. V lost 6 bases to trimming and J lost 1 base; unmatched junction nucleotides: 2. The CDR3 sequence is 14 residues long. Germline V gene data show CDR1 as MNHEY and CDR2 as SVGAGI. The CDR3 region is CASRRTGSNQPQHF. DNA for the CDR3: TGTGCCAGCAGACGGACAGGGAGCAATCAGCCCCAGCATTTT.

V and J are TRBV19 and TRBJ2-7; a possible D gene is TRBD1 (5 bases). Germline-derived CDR1 and CDR2 are LNHDA and SQIVND (reference sequence). This CDR3 has 15 residues. V dropped 9 bases and J dropped 0 bases, with 18 bases sitting between them. The DNA for the CDR3 is TGTGCCAGGATTAGTAAGACAGTAAACTCCTACGAGCAGTACTTC. Protein sequence: CARISKTVNSYEQYF.

This clone was detected a few times. The gene calls are TRBV19 and TRBJ2-7; D might be TRBD1 (6 bases). CDR3 length equals 15 residues. V was pared by 5 bases and J by 0 bases, with 14 bases between. Germline V gene data show CDR1 as LNHDA and CDR2 as SQIVND (reference sequence). DNA for the CDR3: TGTGCCAGTAGTTCGGCCGGGACACGCTCCTACGAGCAGTACTTC. It specifies CASSSAGTRSYEQYF.

This chain uses TRBV6-5 with TRBJ2-3, with D possibly being TRBD1 or TRBD2 (6 bases each). Germline V gives CDR1 MNHEY, CDR2 SVGAGI. V was pared by 2 bases and J by 0 bases, with 12 bases between. The CDR3 sequence is 16 residues long. CDR3 in DNA: TGTGCCAGCAGTTACGAGAGGGGGACTAGCACAGATACGCAGTATTTT. This codes for CASSYERGTSTDTQYF.

The chain joins TRBV18 to TRBJ2-7; 9 bases fit TRBD1. The V and J ends lost 0 bases and 0 bases, in that order; junction bases with no gene match: 0. There are 15 residues in the CDR3. Germline-derived CDR1 and CDR2 are KGHSH and LQKENI. Here the CDR3 reads CASSPPDRGSYEQYF. As DNA, the CDR3 is TGTGCCAGCTCACCACCGGACAGGGGCTCCTACGAGCAGTACTTC.

The V call is TRBV29-1, the J call TRBJ2-7; the D call may be TRBD1 or TRBD2 (5 bases each). Looked up from germline, CDR1 is SQVTM and CDR2 is ANQGSEA. This CDR3 is 12 amino acids long. V lost 3 bases and J 6 bases, leaving 12 bases between the germline ends. This chain's CDR3 is CSVDVNGGEQYF. CDR3 nucleotide sequence: TGCAGCGTTGATGTGAATGGGGGCGAGCAGTACTTC.

The chain uses TRBV20-1 and TRBJ2-3; the D gene could be TRBD1 or TRBD2 (5 bases each). Trimming stripped 5 bases from V and 6 bases from J, with 9 bases between. Looked up from germline, CDR1 is DFQATT and CDR2 is SNEGSKA (reference sequence). This CDR3 contains 11 residues. CDR3 sequence (DNA): TGCAGTGCTGGGGGTTTCGATACGCAGTATTTT. Translating gives CSAGGFDTQYF.

This clone was counted a single time. The chain couples TRBV27 to TRBJ2-1; perhaps TRBD1 as D (6 bases). This CDR3 spans 15 amino acids. Trimming took off 7 bases at V and 0 bases at J, with 13 bases between the two ends. Germline V lookup: CDR1 MNHEY, CDR2 SMNVEV (reference sequence). This CDR3 is CASTVLGGSYNEQFF. Written as DNA, the CDR3 is TGTGCCAGCACCGTTTTAGGGGGCTCCTACAATGAGCAGTTCTTC.

This sequence joins TRBV7-9 and TRBJ2-2, with 9 bases lining up with TRBD1. The CDR3 is 17 residues long. V lost 1 base and J lost 2; bases outside the gene matches: 5. The V gene's germline CDR1 is SEHNR and CDR2 FQNEAQ (reference sequence). The CDR3, as DNA: TGTGCCAGCAGCTTAGGAGGGGGACAGGGAAACACCGGGGAGCTGTTTTTT. It yields the protein CASSLGGGQGNTGELFF.